The clone carrying this TCR beta chain was detected once. This sample stems from a study of blood T cell repertoires in COVID-19. Study context: Italy, Spain and the United States were the sources of the convalescent and acute COVID-19 samples. PBMCs, B-cell-depleted T cells, or T cells were the source of the cDNA or gDNA that made up the material.

How the authors handled the data: Amplification of reference gene primers was used by the study to estimate nucleated cell counts. Here immunoSEQ multiplex PCR was the method, and the copy in TCRdb shows in-frame clones only, minus some. V, J and clone size were drawn from that table, and D and trimming were deduced from the DNA. The table includes 95,000 to 100,000 clones, approximately 92% detected once. Per germline, CDR1 LGHDT and CDR2 YNNKEL (reference sequence). The V and J ends lost 5 bases and 1 base, in that order; junction bases with no gene match: 7. CDR3 length: 16 residues. The sequence came from a man aged 45-60 years with active COVID-19. J is TRBJ2-2 and V is TRBV3-1 (or the pseudogene TRBV3-2); 7 nucleotides align to TRBD2. Sequenced material: peripheral blood. CDR3 amino acids: CASSFRLARNTGELFF. The CDR3 DNA sequence: TGTGCCAGCAGCTTTCGACTAGCACGGAACACCGGGGAGCTGTTTTTT.